The TCR beta chain under discussion was sequenced for a study of cytomegalovirus exposure and HLA in healthy donors. Study-level results: In a later analysis, specific HLA alleles were associated with 15,000 to 20,000 TCR beta sequences at a 0.05 false discovery rate. In a later analysis, V- and J-gene trimming of beta chains associated with a DCLRE1C missense variant, replicated independently.

To note about this clone: Antigen specificity is unknown.

CDR1 is MGHRA, CDR2 YSYEKL, per germline. V lost 6 bases, J lost 0 bases, and 8 bases lay in between. The CDR3 length is 14 residues. 60 Vbeta and 13 Jbeta primers were used in PCR. TCRdb's table, derived via immunoSEQ multiplex PCR, lists solely in-frame clones and lacks some. Among about 95,000 clones listed, approximately 70% were seen once. This chain connects TRBV4-1 to TRBJ1-4; weak D call: TRBD1 (6 bases). The sample taken for sequencing was PBMCs. The sequence came from a man in his sixties in good health and CMV-seronegative. Here the CDR3 reads CASSRTATNEKLFF. The CDR3 nucleotides read TGCGCCAGCAGTCGGACAGCAACTAATGAAAAACTGTTTTTT.